These 6 T cell receptor beta chains were all obtained from the same sample, sequenced in a study of T-cell memory formation after mild COVID-19. A single record per CDR3 protein comes from TCRdb applying MiXCR to the 5' RACE reads. Here the sample spans roughly 550,000 distinct CDR3 sequences, over 20% being singletons. The sample taken for sequencing was PBMCs or a T cell subset sorted from them (not recorded which). These receptors all stem from an adult woman who had mild COVID-19 (a few samples of this study predate the infection). Cell type and time point are not known.

The genes are TRBV15 and TRBJ2-7; D remains unclear. Germline loops: CDR1 LNHNV, CDR2 YYDKDF (reference sequence). This CDR3 contains 13 residues. The V and J ends lost 0 bases and 3 bases respectively, with 6 bases between them. CDR3 coding DNA: TGTGCCACCAGCAGAGAGGGGAACTACGAGCAGTACTTC. This encodes CATSREGNYEQYF.

V usage is TRBV20-1 and J usage is TRBJ2-3; D is perhaps TRBD1 or TRBD2 (5 bases each). V dropped 3 bases and J dropped 4 bases, with 17 bases sitting between them. This CDR3 has 15 amino acids. Germline values: CDR1 DFQATT, CDR2 SNEGSKA (reference sequence). The CDR3 reads CSARSWDLAPDTQYF. The CDR3 bases are TGCAGTGCTAGGTCTTGGGACCTGGCTCCAGATACGCAGTATTTT.

The V call is TRBV29-1, the J call TRBJ2-2, with unresolved D. V was shortened by 0 bases and J by 2 bases, with 4 bases between the two germline ends. Germline assignment: CDR1 SQVTM and CDR2 ANQGSEA. The CDR3 has 13 residues. CDR3 nucleotide sequence: TGCAGCGTTGAAGAGGTAAACACCGGGGAGCTGTTTTTT. The encoded protein is CSVEEVNTGELFF.

V usage is TRBV6-1 and J usage is TRBJ2-7, with 9 bases aligning to TRBD1. Germline V lookup: CDR1 MNHNS, CDR2 SASEGT. V lost 7 bases, J lost 2 bases, and 6 bases stayed unmatched. This CDR3 spans 14 amino acids. The CDR3 protein is CASMVDRGTYEQYF. In DNA, the CDR3 is TGTGCCAGCATGGTGGACAGGGGTACCTACGAGCAGTACTTC.

This CDR3 is CASSAGLAADTQYF. CDR3 DNA: TGTGCCAGCAGTGCGGGACTAGCGGCAGATACGCAGTATTTT. This rearrangement joins TRBV6-2 or TRBV6-3 to TRBJ2-3, with 11 nucleotides matching TRBD2. There are 14 residues in the CDR3. V was pared by 5 bases and J by 4 bases, with 2 bases of the junction left unmatched. Germline V CDR1 and CDR2: MNHEY, SVGEGT.

The rearrangement links TRBV6-5 to TRBJ2-1; TRBD2 is a possible D gene (6 bases). The CDR3 is 14 residues long. CDR1 is MNHEY and CDR2 is SVGAGI in the germline V gene. The V end was cut by 6 bases, the J end by 7 bases, with 16 bases between. For the CDR3, the DNA is TGTGCCAGCAGCTTTTTGGGGGGTCCGAATGAGCAGTTCTTC. This translates into CASSFLGGPNEQFF.